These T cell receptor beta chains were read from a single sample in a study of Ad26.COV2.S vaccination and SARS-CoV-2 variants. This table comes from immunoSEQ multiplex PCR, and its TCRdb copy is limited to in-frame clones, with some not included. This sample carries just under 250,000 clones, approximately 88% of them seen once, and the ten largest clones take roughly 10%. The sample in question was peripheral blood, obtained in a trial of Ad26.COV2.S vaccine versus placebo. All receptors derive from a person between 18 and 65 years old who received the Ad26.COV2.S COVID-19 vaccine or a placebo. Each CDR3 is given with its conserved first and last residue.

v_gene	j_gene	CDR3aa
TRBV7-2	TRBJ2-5	CASSLEGPLAGVETQYF
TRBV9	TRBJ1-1	CASSVAEPVKGAAMNTEAFF
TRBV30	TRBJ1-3	CAWSPGTSGNTIYF
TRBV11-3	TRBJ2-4	CASSFDRAAKNIQYF
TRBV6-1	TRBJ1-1	CASSEPTVEAFF
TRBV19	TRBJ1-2	CASSIEGANYGYTF
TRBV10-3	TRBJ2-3	CAISESVTSGSTDTQYF
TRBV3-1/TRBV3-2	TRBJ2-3	CASSQDEEPDRGSLTDTQYF
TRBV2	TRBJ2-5	CASSGGVVETQYF
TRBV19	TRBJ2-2	CASKANGGGELFF
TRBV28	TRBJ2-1	CASSLSQTDEQFF